Listed below are T cell receptor beta chains from one sample, sequenced in a study of neoadjuvant nivolumab and ipilimumab in lung cancer. Some clones are missing from TCRdb's copy, which holds only in-frame ones; the method was immunoSEQ multiplex PCR. The sample consists of some 5,600 clones, 75% to 95% of them appearing once. Source: blood, taken after neoadjuvant nivolumab, alone or with ipilimumab, at or shortly before surgery. These receptors originate from an adult with non-small cell lung cancer. Some clones in this sample may be carry-over from other donors' samples. Each CDR3 is given with its conserved first and last residue. The D gene is left open where the match is weak. A row's size may be missing; if present it is once, few, many or a size class.

few	-	TRBV27	TRBJ2-2	CASRRYTGELFF	TGTGCCAGCAGACGTTACACCGGGGAGCTGTTTTTT
-	-	TRBV7-9	TRBJ2-7	CASSFTQGFYEQYF	TGTGCCAGCAGCTTCACACAGGGATTCTACGAGCAGTACTTC
-	-	TRBV5-1	TRBJ2-7	CASKRDGSYEQYF	TGCGCCAGCAAAAGGGACGGATCCTACGAGCAGTACTTC
-	-	TRBV11-2	TRBJ1-1	CASSPHTMNTEAFF	TGTGCCAGCAGCCCCCACACGATGAACACTGAAGCTTTCTTT
-	-	TRBV6-5	TRBJ2-4	CASTDSLAKNIQYF	TGTGCCAGCACTGACAGCTTAGCCAAAAACATTCAGTACTTC
-	-	TRBV18	TRBJ2-3	CASSPPASTDTQYF	TGTGCCAGCTCACCACCGGCTAGCACAGATACGCAGTATTTT
-	-	TRBV7-8	TRBJ2-2	CASSVFQRQDTGELFF	TGTGCCAGCAGCGTTTTCCAGAGGCAGGACACCGGGGAGCTGTTTTTT
-	-	TRBV7-9	TRBJ1-1	CASSFMADTEAFF	TGTGCCAGCAGCTTCATGGCCGACACTGAAGCTTTCTTT
-	TRBD1	TRBV5-6	TRBJ2-7	CASSRTGTVSYEQYF	TGTGCCAGCAGCCGGACGGGGACAGTCTCCTACGAGCAGTACTTC
-	-	TRBV30	TRBJ1-5	CAWSVRDNQPQHF	TGTGCCTGGAGTGTACGGGACAATCAGCCCCAGCATTTT
-	-	TRBV30	TRBJ2-7	CAWRGLSYEQYF	TGTGCCTGGCGGGGCCTCTCCTACGAGCAGTACTTC
-	-	TRBV7-9	TRBJ2-3	CASSGGGDTQYF	TGTGCCAGCAGCGGTGGGGGAGATACGCAGTATTTT
-	-	TRBV5-4	TRBJ2-3	CASSPSTDTQYF	TGTGCCAGCAGCCCTTCCACAGATACGCAGTATTTT
-	-	TRBV18	TRBJ1-1	CASSPLVGGDTEAFF	TGTGCCAGCTCACCGCTAGTGGGGGGGGACACTGAAGCTTTCTTT
few	-	TRBV7-9	TRBJ2-7	CASSPDGTRGAEQYF	TGTGCCAGCAGCCCAGACGGGACCCGAGGGGCCGAGCAGTACTTC
few	-	TRBV11-2	TRBJ2-7	CASSFRYEQYF	TGTGCCAGCAGCTTCCGTTACGAGCAGTACTTC
few	-	TRBV4-1	TRBJ2-7	CASSQDTGQYYEQYF	TGCGCCAGCAGCCAAGATACAGGACAGTACTACGAGCAGTACTTC
-	TRBD2	TRBV18	TRBJ2-7	CASSPGTSDYEQYF	TGTGCCAGCTCACCCGGGACTAGCGACTACGAGCAGTACTTC
-	TRBD1	TRBV5-4	TRBJ1-4	CASSFAGGLGEKLFF	TGTGCCAGCAGCTTCGCAGGGGGCCTCGGTGAAAAACTGTTTTTT
-	TRBD2	TRBV7-9	TRBJ2-1	CASSPPTTSGNNEQFF	TGTGCCAGCAGCCCTCCCACGACTAGCGGGAACAATGAGCAGTTCTTC
-	-	TRBV7-9	TRBJ1-1	CASSFQGNTEAFF	TGTGCCAGCAGCTTCCAGGGTAACACTGAAGCTTTCTTT
-	TRBD1	TRBV18	TRBJ1-1	CASSPLDRVGTEAFF	TGTGCCAGCTCACCACTGGACAGGGTGGGCACTGAAGCTTTCTTT
once	-	TRBV5-1	TRBJ1-1	CASSRDRMNTEAFF	TGCGCCAGCAGCCGCGACAGAATGAACACTGAAGCTTTCTTT
-	-	TRBV12-5	TRBJ1-4	CASGIGGTYEKLFF	TGTGCTAGTGGTATTGGAGGTACTTATGAAAAACTGTTTTTT
-	TRBD1	TRBV10-2	TRBJ2-7	CASSDTGQGAYEQYF	TGCGCCAGCAGTGATACGGGACAGGGAGCCTACGAGCAGTACTTC
few	-	TRBV29-1	TRBJ1-5	CSVEDAGRSQHF	TGCAGCGTTGAAGATGCAGGCAGGTCCCAGCATTTT
-	-	TRBV7-8	TRBJ2-2	CASWTITNTGELFF	TGTGCCAGTTGGACAATCACGAACACCGGGGAGCTGTTTTTT
-	TRBD2	TRBV7-3	TRBJ2-1	CASSATSWDNEQFF	TGTGCCAGCAGCGCGACTAGCTGGGACAATGAGCAGTTCTTC
few	TRBD1	TRBV9	TRBJ2-7	CASSGDRENYEQYF	TGTGCCAGCAGCGGGGACAGGGAGAATTACGAGCAGTACTTC
-	-	TRBV15	TRBJ1-5	CATSRVGIFQPQHF	TGTGCCACCAGCAGAGTTGGGATCTTTCAGCCCCAGCATTTT
-	-	TRBV7-2	TRBJ2-7	CASGDPRAGFYEQYF	TGTGCCAGCGGCGACCCCCGGGCAGGTTTCTACGAGCAGTACTTC
-	-	TRBV5-6	TRBJ1-5	CASSHRYQPQHF	TGTGCCAGCAGTCACAGGTACCAGCCCCAGCATTTT
-	TRBD2	TRBV9	TRBJ2-7	CASSVGTKHYEQYF	TGTGCCAGCAGCGTTGGGACTAAGCACTACGAGCAGTACTTC
few	TRBD2	TRBV11-1	TRBJ2-1	CASSHSSGRYNEQFF	TGTGCCAGCAGCCATAGCAGCGGGAGGTACAATGAGCAGTTCTTC
-	-	TRBV30	TRBJ2-1	CAWAGTFDNEQFF	TGTGCCTGGGCCGGGACATTCGACAATGAGCAGTTCTTC
-	TRBD2	TRBV6-5	TRBJ2-3	CASRMTSMADTQYF	TGTGCCAGCAGGATGACTAGCATGGCAGATACGCAGTATTTT
-	TRBD2	TRBV29-1	TRBJ2-7	CSVEQDRTSGIYEQYF	TGCAGCGTTGAACAGGATAGGACTAGCGGGATCTACGAGCAGTACTTC
-	-	TRBV7-3	TRBJ1-5	CASSLTWTGSNQPQHF	TGTGCCAGCAGCTTAACTTGGACGGGAAGCAATCAGCCCCAGCATTTT
-	-	TRBV30	TRBJ2-7	CASKTSYEQYF	TGTGCCTCTAAGACTAGTTACGAGCAGTACTTC
-	TRBD2	TRBV6-4	TRBJ2-1	CASSEGSGRANEQFF	TGTGCCAGCAGTGAAGGTAGCGGGAGGGCCAATGAGCAGTTCTTC
-	TRBD1	TRBV7-9	TRBJ1-2	CASSAQGEYGYTF	TGTGCCAGCAGCGCGCAGGGGGAGTATGGCTACACCTTC
once	TRBD1	TRBV6-5	TRBJ2-7	CASSYQDGTGGYEQYF	TGTGCCAGCAGTTACCAAGACGGGACAGGGGGCTACGAGCAGTACTTC
-	TRBD1	TRBV2	TRBJ1-1	CASSSTQGATEAFF	TGTGCCAGCAGTTCAACACAGGGGGCCACTGAAGCTTTCTTT
once	TRBD1	TRBV4-2	TRBJ1-5	CASSQAAGGQPQHF	TGTGCCAGCAGCCAAGCGGCAGGGGGTCAGCCCCAGCATTTT
-	-	TRBV18	TRBJ1-2	CASSPRGRANYGYTF	TGTGCCAGCTCACCACGGGGCCGAGCTAACTATGGCTACACCTTC
-	-	TRBV29-1	TRBJ2-6	CSVQIILIQSRANVLTF	TGCAGCGTTCAAATAATACTAATACAAAGTCGGGCCAACGTCCTGACTTTC
once	TRBD1	TRBV6-1	TRBJ1-2	CASSRTGNYGYTF	TGTGCCAGCAGCCGGACAGGGAACTATGGCTACACCTTC
-	-	TRBV14	TRBJ1-3	CASSQGTRGNTIYF	TGTGCCAGCAGCCAAGGCACCCGGGGAAACACCATATATTTT